The clone carrying this T cell receptor (beta chain) has only a few counts. Alpha and beta chains were covered, as first-strand cDNA relied on TRAV- and TRBV-specific primers. PCR amplification of the TCRs was performed with Phusion for 20 PCR cycles, and it relied on a constant-region primer together with a V-primer adapter. Each CDR3 protein is one row after TCRdb ran MiXCR on the reads. The repertoire has roughly 100,000 distinct CDR3 sequences, 20% to 25% of them found once; the top ten carry 9.5% to 15%. This record belongs to a study of low-dose radiotherapy and immunotherapy resistance in tumors. About the research overall: The authors gave intravenous cyclophosphamide 200 mg/m2 every two weeks, one day before radiation and immunotherapy.

This CDR3 is built from 15 residues. Unmatched junction bases numbered 14, after V lost 5 bases and J lost 10 bases. Per the germline V gene, CDR1 is SGHTA and CDR2 is FQGNSA. Time point given: after trial treatment. Treatment meaning: LDRT plus nivolumab, ipilimumab, low-dose cyclophosphamide and aspirin (RACIN trial). The TCR comes from a female donor with ovarian cancer. The chain employs TRBV7-2 and TRBJ1-1; 9 bases agree with TRBD1. Material: PBMCs, obtained after low-dose radiotherapy plus immunotherapy. The CDR3 loop is CASSILPGQGLTAFF. For the CDR3, the DNA is TGTGCCAGCAGCATTCTTCCGGGACAGGGACTAACAGCTTTCTTT.